The clone carrying this T cell receptor (beta chain) has at least ten counts. One junction end does not reproduce the germline sequence, and a read error may be involved. Combining a sample-barcoded 5' primer with a J-beta primer mix, a second PCR ran for about 7 to 11 cycles. TCRdb processed the 5' RACE reads anew with MiXCR; each CDR3 protein has one entry. Among around 900,000 distinct CDR3 sequences listed, 29% were seen once. This sample is part of a study of blood T cells in healthy people across ages. The CDR3 contains 14 residues. Germline CDR1 is SSHAT and CDR2 is FNYEAQ (reference sequence).

V usage is TRBV7-7 and J usage is TRBJ2-1; TRBD2 matches 8 bases. Sequencing was done on a sample of blood. This receptor was identified in a woman at least 80 years old in good health. CDR3 region: CASSRGGVWNEQFF. CDR3 nucleotide sequence: TGTGCTAGCAGCCGGGGGGGGGTTTGGAATGAGCAGTTCTTC.